Listed below are T cell receptor beta chains from one sample, sequenced in a study of blood T cell repertoires in COVID-19. The table came from immunoSEQ multiplex PCR; TCRdb's copy has only in-frame clones and leaves some out. The data contain 49,000 or so clones, roughly 87% of them seen just once; the ten biggest clones take up approximately 7.4%. Sequencing was carried out using peripheral blood. The receptors shown here come from a man aged 60-69 years with active COVID-19. Each CDR3 is given with its conserved first and last residue. The D gene is left open where the match is weak. Rows give clone size only sometimes, using once, few, many, or a class for an expanded clone.

>TRBJ1-1|NA|TRBV9|NA
CASSVSSPGRSRGNTEAFF
TGTGCCAGCAGCGTAAGTTCTCCAGGGCGTAGTAGAGGGAACACTGAAGCTTTCTTT
>TRBJ2-3|TRBD2|TRBV11-2|NA
CASSLGRLAGGPDTQYF
TGTGCCAGCAGCTTGGGGAGACTAGCGGGGGGGCCGGATACGCAGTATTTT
>TRBJ1-1|TRBD1|TRBV30|NA
CAWKGQLNTEAFF
TGTGCCTGGAAGGGACAGCTGAACACTGAAGCTTTCTTT
>TRBJ2-1|TRBD2|TRBV4-2|once
CASSQDPGLGYNEQFF
TGTGCCAGCAGCCAAGATCCGGGACTAGGCTACAATGAGCAGTTCTTC
>TRBJ2-1|NA|TRBV19|NA
CASSPNQGGMGNEQFF
TGTGCCAGTAGTCCAAACCAGGGGGGAATGGGAAATGAGCAGTTCTTC
>TRBJ2-1|NA|TRBV27|NA
CASSLVSLVHRNEQFF
TGTGCCAGCAGTTTGGTAAGCCTAGTACATCGGAATGAGCAGTTCTTC
>TRBJ1-5|TRBD1|TRBV7-2|NA
CASSSRGTGINQPQHF
TGTGCCAGCAGCAGCCGGGGGACAGGGATCAATCAGCCCCAGCATTTT
>TRBJ2-3|NA|TRBV3-1/TRBV3-2|NA
CASSQGAGTQYF
TGTGCCAGCAGCCAAGGGGCAGGTACGCAGTATTTT
>TRBJ2-7|NA|TRBV7-6|once
CASSSQGYEQYF
TGTGCCAGCAGCTCGCAGGGGTACGAGCAGTACTTC
>TRBJ2-2|NA|TRBV6-2/TRBV6-3|NA
CASSYSLPGELFF
TGTGCCAGCAGTTACTCACTACCCGGGGAGCTGTTTTTT
>TRBJ1-2|TRBD1|TRBV6-5|NA
CASSPTGGPAGYTF
TGTGCCAGCAGTCCGACAGGGGGCCCGGCCGGCTACACCTTC
>TRBJ2-5|NA|TRBV29-1|NA
CSVEVGQGAETQYF
TGCAGCGTTGAAGTCGGGCAGGGCGCAGAGACCCAGTACTTC
>TRBJ2-3|TRBD1|TRBV7-3|NA
CASSLMGQGTDTQYF
TGTGCCAGCAGCTTGATGGGACAGGGGACAGATACGCAGTATTTT
>TRBJ2-2|NA|TRBV10-3|NA
CAIRDREDTGELFF
TGTGCCATCCGTGACAGGGAGGACACCGGGGAGCTGTTTTTT
>TRBJ2-5|TRBD2|TRBV4-1|NA
CASSQDGRGQETQYF
TGCGCCAGCAGCCAAGATGGGAGGGGTCAGGAGACCCAGTACTTC
>TRBJ2-1|TRBD2|TRBV27|few
CASSSPTSGRVNEQFF
TGTGCCAGCAGTTCCCCGACTAGCGGGAGGGTTAATGAGCAGTTCTTC
>TRBJ2-7|NA|TRBV20-1|NA
CSASVPGRASEQYF
TGCAGTGCTAGTGTTCCCGGCAGGGCGTCCGAGCAGTACTTC
>TRBJ2-5|TRBD2|TRBV7-6|NA
CASSSLAGGPQETQYF
TGTGCCAGCAGTTCACTAGCGGGGGGCCCCCAAGAGACCCAGTACTTC
>TRBJ1-2|NA|TRBV6-5|NA
CASSYKGRSYGYTF
TGTGCCAGCAGTTACAAGGGGAGGTCGTATGGCTACACCTTC
>TRBJ1-6|NA|TRBV10-3|few
CAISDLGGSGNSPLHF
TGTGCCATCAGTGACCTCGGGGGGTCTGGTAATTCACCCCTCCACTTT
>TRBJ1-6|TRBD1|TRBV2|NA
CASRDRDSYNSPLHF
TGTGCCAGCAGGGACCGGGACAGCTATAATTCACCCCTCCACTTT
>TRBJ2-7|TRBD1|TRBV19|NA
CASSVAGTAEISSYEQYF
TGTGCCAGTAGTGTCGCCGGGACAGCCGAAATTAGCTCCTACGAGCAGTACTTC
>TRBJ2-3|NA|TRBV4-1|NA
CASSQGEGGTQYF
TGCGCCAGCAGCCAGGGGGAGGGGGGTACGCAGTATTTT
>TRBJ2-5|TRBD2|TRBV24-1|NA
CATSDRLANQETQYF
TGTGCCACCAGTGATAGACTAGCGAACCAAGAGACCCAGTACTTC
>TRBJ1-1|NA|TRBV10-3|NA
CAISAARGPEAFF
TGTGCCATCAGTGCGGCCCGTGGGCCTGAAGCTTTCTTT
>TRBJ2-3|TRBD1|TRBV4-1|once
CASSQDTGRGRLDTQYF
TGCGCCAGCAGCCAAGATACCGGCAGGGGGCGTTTAGATACGCAGTATTTT
>TRBJ2-7|NA|TRBV5-6|NA
CASSLASTDSYYEQYF
TGTGCCAGCAGCTTGGCCTCGACTGACTCTTACTACGAGCAGTACTTC
>TRBJ1-3|TRBD1|TRBV15|few
CASQDRRSGNTIYF
TGTGCCTCGCAGGACAGGCGCTCTGGAAACACCATATATTTT
>TRBJ1-1|NA|TRBV6-5|NA
CASSYDGGSEAFF
TGTGCCAGCAGTTACGACGGGGGGAGTGAAGCTTTCTTT
>TRBJ2-5|NA|TRBV9|NA
CASSGGGRETQYF
TGTGCCAGCAGCGGGGGGGGGCGGGAGACCCAGTACTTC